Below are 6 T cell receptor beta chains sequenced from a single sample in a study of early T cells in non-severe SARS-CoV-2 infection. TCRdb redid the calling of the 5' RACE reads with MiXCR, one entry per CDR3 protein. The sample includes around 21,000 distinct CDR3 sequences, about 4% of them seen just once. The sample taken for sequencing was whole blood. These receptors were collected from an adult who was a healthcare worker with PCR-confirmed SARS-CoV-2 infection or an uninfected control (not recorded which).

This clonotype was seen repeatedly, ten times or more. CDR3 nucleotide sequence: TGTGCCAGCTCCGGGCAGATAGTCACTGAAGCTTTCTTT. Translation gives CASSGQIVTEAFF. The chain carries TRBV11-2 and TRBJ1-1; D ambiguous. CDR1 and CDR2 (germline): SGHAT, FQNNGV. The CDR3 spans 13 residues. V shed 8 bases and J shed 4 bases, with 14 bases lying between them.

This clonotype was seen ten or more times. The chain couples TRBV15 to TRBJ1-5; D is unresolved. Germline V gene data show CDR1 as LNHNV and CDR2 as YYDKDF (reference sequence). V was cut by 5 bases and J by 4 bases, with 6 bases left in between. This CDR3 is 12 amino acids long. Here the CDR3 DNA reads TGTGCCACCAGCGACCGGAATCAGCCCCAGCATTTT. Translation: CATSDRNQPQHF.

This clonotype was counted at least ten times. The chain joins TRBV7-9 to TRBJ2-7; no definite D call. The CDR3 contains 13 residues. Trimming stripped 7 bases from V and 3 bases from J, with 13 bases between. The germline gives CDR1 SEHNR, CDR2 FQNEAQ (reference sequence). The CDR3 spells CASTVALNYEQYF. DNA of the CDR3: TGTGCCAGCACCGTCGCGCTCAACTACGAGCAGTACTTC. The full variable domain, completed using reference TRBV7-9 and TRBJ2-7, is DTGVSQNPRHKITKRGQNVTFRCDPISEHNRLYWYRQTLGQGPEFLTYFQNEAQLEKSRLLSDRFSAERPKGSFSTLEIQRTEQGDSAMYLCASTVALNYEQYFGPGTRLTVT.

This clonotype was observed a few times. The V gene is TRBV7-2, the J gene TRBJ2-5; D gene uncertain. The CDR3 covers 12 residues. The germline gives CDR1 SGHTA, CDR2 FQGNSA. The V end lost 4 bases, the J end lost 1 base, and 4 bases lay between the germline ends. The CDR3 is CASSSFQETQYF. The CDR3 coding sequence is TGTGCCAGCAGCTCGTTCCAAGAGACCCAGTACTTC.

At least ten counts were recorded for this clonotype. The chain recombines TRBV19 with TRBJ2-7; the match to TRBD2 covers 7 bases. CDR3 size: 12 residues. V shed 6 bases and J 2 bases; nucleotides not matched to a gene: 1. CDR1 and CDR2 from the germline V gene are LNHDA and SQIVND (reference sequence). The CDR3 region has the DNA TGTGCCAGTAGGAGCGGGGCCTACGAGCAGTACTTC. Translated: CASRSGAYEQYF.

The chain joins TRBV6-1 to TRBJ2-5, with 9 bases fitting TRBD2. Trimming took 4 bases from V and 6 from J; bases not matched to a gene: 15. Germline-derived CDR1 and CDR2 are MNHNS and SASEGT. CDR3 size: 17 residues. CDR3 in DNA: TGTGCCAGCAGTGTAAGGGAGGCGGGGGGGCTTTCGAAGACCCAGTACTTC. The encoded protein is CASSVREAGGLSKTQYF.